This T cell receptor beta chain was profiled in a study of T cell changes during pregnancy in multiple sclerosis. This clone occurred once. Clones were read by immunoSEQ multiplex PCR, and TCRdb kept only the in-frame ones, dropping some. Here the sample spans tens of thousands of clones, around 91% being singletons. Sequenced material: peripheral blood, taken in the third trimester of pregnancy. The receptor was derived from a female donor in good health, enrolled as a control in a pregnancy study.

DNA for the CDR3: TGCAGCGTCTCTAAGGGGACAGAACAGCCCCAGCATTTT. It translates to CSVSKGTEQPQHF. V and J are TRBV29-1 and TRBJ1-5; TRBD1 aligns across 7 bases. Looked up from germline, CDR1 is SQVTM and CDR2 is ANQGSEA. The V segment lost 6 bases and the J segment 7 bases; nucleotides outside the gene matches: 9. The CDR3 covers 13 residues. Drawing the rest from reference TRBV29-1 and TRBJ1-5, the complete variable domain is SAVISQKPSRDICQRGTSLTIQCQVDSQVTMMFWYRQQPGQSLTLIATANQGSEATYESGFVIDKFPISRPNLTFSTLTVSNMSPEDSSIYLCSVSKGTEQPQHFGDGTRLSIL.